These T cell receptor beta chains were read from a single sample in a study of graft-versus-host responses after intestinal transplantation. Sequenced by immunoSEQ multiplex PCR; TCRdb stores in-frame clones only, minus some. The table includes about 88,000 clones, approximately 87% detected once. No antigen has been identified for these receptors. The input for sequencing was unstimulated CD4+ T cells sorted from spleen or lymph node cells, taken before intestinal transplant. These receptors came from a human donor who received an intestinal transplant. Each CDR3 is given with its conserved first and last residue. The D gene is left open where the match is weak. For some rows the clone size is stated as once, few or many, or as a class when expanded; others skip it.

d_call j_call clone_size v_call cdr3_aa cdr3_nt
NA TRBJ2-3 NA TRBV11-2 CASSLLQADTQYF TGTGCCAGCAGCTTATTACAAGCAGATACGCAGTATTTT
TRBD2 TRBJ2-3 NA TRBV5-1 CASSRGWASGTDTQYF TGCGCCAGCAGCCGGGGCTGGGCTAGCGGGACAGATACGCAGTATTTT
TRBD1 TRBJ2-1 NA TRBV5-1 CASSWGQGGGVEQFF TGCGCCAGCAGCTGGGGACAGGGGGGTGGTGTTGAGCAGTTCTTC
TRBD1 TRBJ1-3 NA TRBV19 CASSTMGQNSGNTIYF TGTGCCAGTAGTACCATGGGACAGAACTCTGGAAACACCATATATTTT
NA TRBJ2-7 NA TRBV2 CASEQGRYEQYF TGTGCCAGCGAACAGGGAAGGTACGAGCAGTACTTC
TRBD2 TRBJ2-4 once TRBV7-7 CASSPSRGDIQYF TGTGCTAGCAGCCCCTCGCGGGGGGACATTCAGTACTTC
NA TRBJ1-6 NA TRBV7-9 CASSLETLVLAF TGTGCCAGCAGCTTAGAGACCCTCGTTCTAGCCTTT
NA TRBJ2-7 NA TRBV5-1 CASSFMTATYEQYF TGCGCCAGCAGCTTTATGACAGCCACCTACGAGCAGTACTTC
TRBD1 TRBJ2-5 NA TRBV5-6 CASSRTGEETQYF TGTGCCAGCAGTCGGACAGGGGAAGAGACCCAGTACTTC
NA TRBJ2-1 NA TRBV28 CASSLGTPNEQFF TGTGCCAGCAGTTTAGGGACACCCAATGAGCAGTTCTTC
TRBD2 TRBJ2-1 NA TRBV5-1 CASSLESPGGPGEQFF TGCGCCAGCAGCTTGGAGTCCCCGGGGGGGCCGGGAGAGCAGTTCTTC
NA TRBJ1-2 NA TRBV18 CASSPGRVSGYTF TGTGCCAGCTCACCCGGGAGGGTTTCTGGCTACACCTTC
NA TRBJ2-7 once TRBV5-6 CASSPGGTPGEQYF TGTGCCAGCAGCCCCGGCGGGACCCCGGGCGAGCAGTACTTC
TRBD1 TRBJ1-6 NA TRBV5-4 CASSASRDRGNNSPLHF TGTGCCAGCAGCGCAAGCCGGGACAGGGGAAATAATTCACCCCTCCACTTT
TRBD1 TRBJ2-6 NA TRBV18 CASSSNTGVMGANVLTF TGTGCCAGCTCATCGAATACAGGGGTCATGGGGGCCAACGTCCTGACTTTC
NA TRBJ2-3 NA TRBV5-8 CASSPNPGDTDTQYF TGTGCCAGCAGCCCGAACCCGGGAGACACAGATACGCAGTATTTT
NA TRBJ1-1 NA TRBV5-1 CASSLDGGPNTEAFF TGCGCCAGCAGCTTGGATGGAGGGCCGAACACTGAAGCTTTCTTT
TRBD2 TRBJ2-3 few TRBV15 CATSRGLAVGDTQYF TGTGCCACCAGCAGGGGACTAGCAGTAGGAGATACGCAGTATTTT
TRBD1 TRBJ1-5 once TRBV12-5 CASGPGQGGEPQHF TGTGCTAGTGGCCCGGGACAGGGGGGGGAGCCCCAGCATTTT
NA TRBJ2-1 NA TRBV4-2 CASSLSGIGRSEQFF TGTGCCAGCAGCCTTAGCGGCATCGGGCGCAGTGAGCAGTTCTTC
TRBD1 TRBJ1-2 NA TRBV10-2 CASRVDRVDTNYGYTF TGCGCCAGCAGAGTGGACAGGGTCGATACTAACTATGGCTACACCTTC
NA TRBJ2-1 NA TRBV7-9 CASSSGRGSSYNEQFF TGTGCCAGCAGCTCGGGGAGGGGGAGCTCCTACAATGAGCAGTTCTTC
NA TRBJ1-2 NA TRBV7-9 CASSPLQVNYGYTF TGTGCCAGCAGCCCCCTGCAGGTTAACTATGGCTACACCTTC
NA TRBJ2-7 NA TRBV27 CASRIWGQTISYEQYF TGTGCCAGCAGAATTTGGGGGCAGACGATCTCCTACGAGCAGTACTTC
NA TRBJ2-7 NA TRBV7-9 CASSRSGGRVYAPSYGQYF TGTGCCAGCAGCCGAAGTGGGGGCAGGGTATACGCACCATCCTACGGGCAGTACTTC
NA TRBJ1-5 NA TRBV9 CASSRGNNQPQHF TGTGCCAGCAGCCGAGGGAACAATCAGCCCCAGCATTTT
NA TRBJ2-7 NA TRBV9 CASSPSPRGSPYEQYF TGTGCCAGCAGCCCGAGTCCACGGGGTTCCCCCTACGAGCAGTACTTC
TRBD2 TRBJ2-3 NA TRBV18 CASSGSGGPTDTQYF TGTGCCAGCTCAGGGAGCGGGGGGCCCACAGATACGCAGTATTTT
NA TRBJ1-2 NA TRBV4-2 CASSQEGGAYGYTF TGTGCCAGCAGCCAAGAGGGAGGGGCCTATGGCTACACCTTC
TRBD2 TRBJ2-7 NA TRBV11-1 CASSSRSSGDEQYF TGTGCCAGCAGCTCCCGCTCTAGCGGGGACGAGCAGTACTTC
NA TRBJ2-2 NA TRBV10-1 CASSENRGELFF TGCGCCAGCAGTGAGAATCGCGGGGAGCTGTTTTTT
TRBD2 TRBJ2-1 NA TRBV27 CASSFGRASYNEQFF TGTGCCAGCAGTTTTGGGAGGGCCTCCTACAATGAGCAGTTCTTC